This T cell receptor beta chain originates from a study of blood T cell repertoires in COVID-19. Trimming cost V 6 bases and J 2 bases, with 14 bases left between them. The germline V gene encodes CDR1 SGHKS and CDR2 YYEKEE (reference sequence). The CDR3 length is 14 residues. Profiling relied on immunoSEQ multiplex PCR, and the TCRdb table lists in-frame clones only, not all of them. Of about 170,000 clones listed, over 70% were seen once; the top ten hold approximately 4%. Participants were aged roughly 18 to 100 years from some 24 US areas. The clonotype originates from a woman in her 50s in a cohort exposed to, infected with or recovered from COVID-19 (not recorded which). The specimen sequenced was PBMCs or T cells enriched from blood (not recorded which). The chain joins TRBV5-5 to TRBJ1-2, with D uncertain. As DNA, the CDR3 is TGTGCCAGCAACCCATCGGGGTTAAACTATGGCTACACCTTC. Its protein product is CASNPSGLNYGYTF.